The 15 T cell receptor beta chains below all came from one sample that was sequenced in a study of molecular identifiers for immune sequencing clone quantification. TCRdb independently ran MiXCR on the PCR reads; one entry per CDR3 protein. Here the sample spans 460,000 or so distinct CDR3 sequences, around 23% being singletons. The source material was naive CD8+ T cells from blood, with Jurkat cell RNA spiked in. Subset defined: FACS-sorted CD8+CD4-CCR7+CD45RA+ naive T cells. These receptor sequences come from a human donor in good health. Some libraries in this study had Jurkat cell RNA spiked in.

The chain is built from TRBV4-3 and TRBJ2-3; maybe TRBD2 (6 bases). The germline gives CDR1 LGHNA, CDR2 YSLEER. The V end was cut by 3 bases, the J end by 0 bases, with 19 bases between. The CDR3 runs 18 residues. DNA for the CDR3: TGCGCCAGCAGCCAGACGAAGGTGGCGGGGTCTAGCACAGATACGCAGTATTTT. Protein sequence: CASSQTKVAGSSTDTQYF.

The chain carries TRBV6-2 or TRBV6-3 and TRBJ2-1; D possibly uses TRBD1 or TRBD2 (6 bases each). This CDR3 is built from 13 residues. V was shortened by 2 bases and J by 8 bases, with 10 bases between the two germline ends. Per germline, CDR1 MNHEY and CDR2 SVGEGT. The CDR3 region is CASSYPRGDEQFF. In DNA, the CDR3 is TGTGCCAGCAGTTACCCGAGGGGGGATGAGCAGTTCTTC.

The genes are TRBV7-9 and TRBJ1-4; TRBD1 matches 7 bases. CDR1 is SEHNR, CDR2 FQNEAQ, per germline (reference sequence). Germline trimming cut 0 bases from V and 5 bases from J; bases unmatched to any gene: 6. This CDR3 comprises 16 residues. CDR3: CASSLAWAGGNEKLFF. Written as DNA, the CDR3 is TGTGCCAGCAGCTTAGCATGGGCAGGGGGAAATGAAAAACTGTTTTTT.

The V call is TRBV4-3, the J call TRBJ2-6, with 8 bases aligning to TRBD1. The V gene end was trimmed by 1 base and the J gene end by 3 bases; junction bases not matched to a gene: 8. This CDR3 contains 18 residues. From germline, CDR1 is LGHNA and CDR2 YSLEER. In DNA form, the CDR3 reads TGCGCCAGCAGCCAAGGGACAGGGACCCATGGTGGGGCCAACGTCCTGACTTTC. Translated: CASSQGTGTHGGANVLTF.

This clonotype was seen many times. The rearrangement links TRBV19 to TRBJ1-2; TRBD1 matches 8 bases. The CDR3 is 14 amino acids. Germline CDR1 and CDR2: LNHDA and SQIVND (reference sequence). Germline trimming cut 3 bases from V and 5 bases from J; bases unmatched to any gene: 5. CDR3 sequence: CASSIPTGVYGYTF. CDR3 in DNA: TGTGCCAGTAGTATTCCGACAGGGGTTTATGGCTACACCTTC.

This clonotype was counted only a few times. This sequence joins TRBV30 and TRBJ2-4, with D possibly TRBD1 on 5 matching bases. Per the germline V gene, CDR1 is GTSNPN and CDR2 is SVGIG (reference sequence). V lost 2 bases and J 8 bases, leaving 19 bases between the germline ends. The CDR3 spans 15 residues. The CDR3 reads CAWSFGVRDIDIQYF. The DNA of the CDR3 is TGTGCCTGGAGTTTCGGAGTCAGGGATATAGACATTCAGTACTTC.

Comment on this clonotype: It differs at one base from a far larger clone, so likely a read error. The J gene is TRBJ1-1, the V gene TRBV25-1; possible D gene TRBD1, 5 bases. This CDR3 region has 14 residues. Germline V gene data show CDR1 as MGHDK and CDR2 as SYGVNS. Deletions cut 6 bases from V and 1 base from J, with 12 bases between. CDR3 sequence (DNA): TGTGCCAGCAGCCCAACAGGCCGGAACACTGAAGCTTTCTTT. It is translated as CASSPTGRNTEAFF.

V usage is TRBV30 and J usage is TRBJ2-5; 8 nucleotides match TRBD1. CDR1 and CDR2 from the germline V gene are GTSNPN and SVGIG (reference sequence). V lost 0 bases to trimming and J lost 4 bases; unmatched junction nucleotides: 10. This CDR3 is 16 amino acids long. CDR3 sequence reads: CAWSVFSGGGIETQYF. The CDR3 region has the DNA TGTGCCTGGAGTGTATTTTCAGGGGGCGGGATAGAGACCCAGTACTTC.

The table lists this clonotype with many counts. The chain is built from TRBV12-3 or TRBV12-4 and TRBJ1-1; D is uncertain. The V end was cut by 6 bases, the J end by 7 bases, with 18 bases between. There are 14 residues in the CDR3. This CDR3 reads CASSSWAAGFEAFF. In DNA, the CDR3 is TGTGCCAGCAGCTCCTGGGCAGCTGGATTTGAAGCTTTCTTT.

This clonotype was recorded at least ten times. The chain is built from TRBV5-8 and TRBJ2-7; D uncertain. The germline V gene has CDR1 SGHTS and CDR2 YDEGEE. The CDR3 extends over 13 amino acids. Trimming shortened V by 1 base and J by 2 bases, and 7 bases separated the two germline ends. For the CDR3, the DNA is TGTGCCAGCAGCTTGTACCTTACCTACGAGCAGTACTTC. Protein: CASSLYLTYEQYF.

In DNA form, the CDR3 reads TGTGCCAGCAGACTGGACCCCAGTGGCTATGGCTACACCTTC. This encodes CASRLDPSGYGYTF. The chain couples TRBV7-8 to TRBJ1-2, with D unclear. The CDR3 runs to 14 residues. The germline CDR1 and CDR2 sequences are SGHVS and FQNEAQ. V lost 6 bases and J 4 bases, leaving 15 bases between the germline ends.

Many counts were recorded for this clonotype. The chain has TRBV7-9 and TRBJ2-3; 10 positions agree with TRBD2. The CDR3 consists of 16 residues. Trimming removed 8 bases from V and 4 bases from J; junction bases left unmatched: 12. CDR1 and CDR2 from the germline V gene are SEHNR and FQNEAQ (reference sequence). The CDR3 reads CASGEAGGPGSDTQYF. As DNA, the CDR3 is TGTGCCAGCGGAGAAGCGGGAGGGCCCGGGTCAGATACGCAGTATTTT.

This clonotype was detected a few times. The chain links TRBV9 to TRBJ2-1; possible D gene TRBD2, 5 bases. Germline CDR1 and CDR2: SGDLS and YYNGEE. CDR3 length equals 13 residues. V was clipped by 0 bases and J by 8 bases, with 9 bases between them. Here the CDR3 reads CASSVGSGDEQFF. In DNA, the CDR3 is TGTGCCAGCAGCGTAGGGAGCGGCGATGAGCAGTTCTTC. Together with reference TRBV9 and TRBJ2-1, the CDR3 gives the full variable domain: DSGVTQTPKHLITATGQRVTLRCSPRSGDLSVYWYQQSLDQGLQFLIQYYNGEERAKGNILERFSAQQFPDLHSELNLSSLELGDSALYFCASSVGSGDEQFFGPGTRLTVL.

The chain couples TRBV7-7 to TRBJ2-5; 14 bases map to TRBD2. The CDR3 loop spans 19 amino acids. Germline CDR1 is SSHAT and CDR2 is FNYEAQ (reference sequence). DNA for the CDR3: TGTGCTAGCGGCTTAACTCCGGGACTAGCGGGAGCTTGGTTAGAGACCCAGTACTTC. Translated, it gives CASGLTPGLAGAWLETQYF.

To note about this clonotype: Being one base from a much bigger clone, this may be a read error. Given the absence of the conserved phenylalanine or tryptophan at the CDR3 end, a read error is likely. This chain uses TRBV29-1 with TRBJ1-1; D not certain. V lost 4 bases and J lost 1, with 13 bases in between. This CDR3 comprises 14 residues. CDR1 is SQVTM and CDR2 is ANQGSEA in the germline V gene. The CDR3 here is CSVGYRTGNTEAFS. The CDR3 DNA follows: TGCAGCGTTGGCTATCGCACGGGGAACACTGAAGCTTTCTCT.